This TCR beta chain was documented in a study of identical twins. Study-wide points: Memory repertoires lacked the insertion deficit that abundant cord blood beta clonotypes showed. The presence of invariant MAIT and iNKT cells could partly confound analyses of zero-insertion sequences.

Every one of the donors was a healthy Caucasian. TCRdb ran MiXCR on the 5' RACE reads and lists one entry per CDR3 protein. This table has 250,000 or so distinct CDR3 sequences, around 6.6% appearing once. Points on this clonotype: The antigen is unknown.

CDR1 is WNHNN, CDR2 SYGVQD, per germline (reference sequence). V shed 5 bases and J 7 bases; nucleotides not matched to a gene: 6. The CDR3 runs to 14 residues. This same sample was also part of a study on yellow fever vaccine responses in identical twins.

V is TRBV10-1 and J is TRBJ2-1; 9 bases match TRBD1. Sequencing was done on a sample of memory (CD45RO+) T cells sorted from blood. This sequence was found in a woman under 30 in good health. The CDR3 is CASSSGTGRNEQFF. CDR3 nucleotides: TGCGCCAGCAGTTCCGGGACAGGGAGGAATGAGCAGTTCTTC.